This T cell receptor beta chain was recorded in a study of vaccination effects on CD4 cells after COVID-19 (dated by TCRdb to between 2021 and 2024). Regarding the study in general: Each participant got two doses of an mRNA SARS-CoV-2 vaccine, either BNT162b2 or mRNA-1273. In both COVID-19 convalescent patients and infection-naive vaccine recipients, the study compared SARS-CoV-2 spike-specific CD4+ TCR repertoires from before mRNA vaccination with those from after it. Altogether, around ten COVID-19 convalescent patients and a few SARS-CoV-2-naive healthy vaccine recipients made up the full study. Cultures from other donors in the study were sequenced with the Oncomine TCR Beta short-read assay on an Illumina iSeq 100.

Trimming takes 2 bases from V and 4 bases from J, and the germline ends sit 9 bases apart. The CDR3 goes from the cysteine to the phenylalanine over 13 residues. Here the CDR3 DNA is all that survives: 39 bases in frame from base 1. A remark on this clone: The antigen it recognizes is unknown. The record has no base qualities; no much larger clone is one base away.

To identify antigen-specific CD4+ T cell clonotypes by their expansion, the ViraFEST assay first stimulated PBMC with viral peptide pools and then applied TCR sequencing. After 10 to 11 days of culture, CD4+ T cells were isolated with the EasySep CD4+ T cell isolation kit. Negative nucleocapsid antibody results before and after vaccination confirmed that the healthy vaccine recipients had no prior SARS-CoV-2 infection. Each well held under 2.5 million PBMC cultured in IMDM containing about 5.5% human AB serum, 9.5 to 10 IU/ml IL-2 and gentamicin, along with 8 to 10 ug/ml peptides. On days 3 and 7, half of the culture medium was replaced with fresh IL-2-containing medium. Each peptide stimulation condition was cultured in triplicate wells unless otherwise noted. PBMC were separated from whole blood using Ficoll-Paque Plus gradient centrifugation and were then either cryopreserved at -140C or used fresh. The spike proteins of SARS-CoV-2 and of the common cold coronaviruses HCoV-NL63, HCoV-OC43 and HCoV-229E were spanned by overlapping peptide pools. The QIAamp micro DNA kit was used to extract genomic DNA from the cultured CD4+ T cells.

Library preparation was by the immunoSEQ multiplex PCR assay. TCR beta CDR3 sequencing was performed on DNA from the cultured, isolated CD4+ T cells. Per the authors' processing: The analysis removed non-productive TCR sequences, trimmed reads to the CDR3 region, and retained only CDR3s that were 7 or more amino acids long. Antigen-specific clonotypes were identified using the MANAFEST web app by comparison of expansion in peptide wells against reference cultures. To count as positive, a clone had to show expansion at FDR<0.05 compared with the reference and with all other wells, an odds ratio above 5, and a frequency above 0.1% in two replicate wells. A clonotype was defined as cross-reactive if the clonotype was significantly expanded both in SARS-CoV-2 spike wells and in at least one common cold coronavirus spike condition. CDR3 similarity was assessed by Levenshtein distance using the stringdist R package, and unrooted trees were constructed with ape in R 3.6.1. TCRdb re-hosts the immuneACCESS table, in-frame sequences only. Its copies lack some clones; in the studies checked, an unresolved V gene accounts for under half of them, and the cause for the rest is not known. V, J and clone size were drawn from that table, and D and trimming were deduced from the DNA. The sample yields tens of thousands of clones; 55% to 75% were counted once. The ten most abundant clones make up 20% to 25% of the sample.

Findings and caveats that apply to the study as a whole: Among healthy vaccine recipients, nearly all vaccine-induced clones were SARS-CoV-2 mono-reactive, and just 1 of 255 was cross-reactive with common cold coronaviruses. Marked clonal contraction was observed in both infection-induced and vaccine-induced clones at late post-vaccination timepoints, consistent with waning T cell responses. The study was limited by a small number of convalescent patients, and early post-infection timepoints were lacking.

This sample comprised CD4+ T cells from PBMCs cultured with SARS-CoV-2 spike peptides, obtained before COVID-19 vaccination. Per the publication, the cell subset or site label means: SARS-CoV-2 spike overlapping peptide pool stimulation. The sequence derives from a human donor who received a COVID-19 vaccine. The V and J genes are TRBV12-3 or TRBV12-4 and TRBJ2-7, with TRBD1 perhaps the D gene, on 6 matching bases. The DNA reads TGTGCCAGCAGTTTAAGAGGGGGATACGAGCAGTACTTC. Its product reads: CASSLRGGYEQYF.